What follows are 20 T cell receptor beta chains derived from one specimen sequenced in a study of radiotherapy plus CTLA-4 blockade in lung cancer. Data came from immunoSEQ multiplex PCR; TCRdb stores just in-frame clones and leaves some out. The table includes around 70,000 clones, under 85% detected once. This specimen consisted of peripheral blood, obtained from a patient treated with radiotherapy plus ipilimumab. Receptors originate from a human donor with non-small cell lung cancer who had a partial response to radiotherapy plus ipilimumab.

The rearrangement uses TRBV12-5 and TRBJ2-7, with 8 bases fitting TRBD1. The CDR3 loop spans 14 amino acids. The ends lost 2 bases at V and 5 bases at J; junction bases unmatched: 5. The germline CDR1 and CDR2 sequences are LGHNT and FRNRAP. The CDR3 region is CASGLLGRGHEQYF. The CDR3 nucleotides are TGTGCTAGTGGTTTGCTGGGCAGGGGGCACGAGCAGTACTTC.

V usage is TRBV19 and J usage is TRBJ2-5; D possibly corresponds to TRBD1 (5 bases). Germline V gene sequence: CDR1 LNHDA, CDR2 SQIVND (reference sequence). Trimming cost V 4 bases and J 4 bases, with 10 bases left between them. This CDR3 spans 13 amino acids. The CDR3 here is CASSKAGRETQYF. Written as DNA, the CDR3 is TGTGCCAGTAGTAAAGCAGGGCGAGAGACCCAGTACTTC.

The CDR3 loop is CASSSAGYVSNQPQHF. For the CDR3, the DNA is TGTGCCAGCTCATCCGCAGGGTACGTTAGCAATCAGCCCCAGCATTTT. V is TRBV18 and J is TRBJ1-5, with D maybe TRBD1 (5 bases). V was trimmed by 5 bases and J by 0 bases, leaving 14 bases between them. The germline gives CDR1 KGHSH, CDR2 LQKENI. CDR3 length equals 16 residues.

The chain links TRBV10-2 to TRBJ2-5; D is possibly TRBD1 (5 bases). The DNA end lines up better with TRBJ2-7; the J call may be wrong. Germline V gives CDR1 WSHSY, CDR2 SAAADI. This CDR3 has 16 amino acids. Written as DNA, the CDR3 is TGCGCCAGCAGTGTTCCTCCAGGGCCGCTAATTTACGAGCAGTACTTC. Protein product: CASSVPPGPLIYEQYF.

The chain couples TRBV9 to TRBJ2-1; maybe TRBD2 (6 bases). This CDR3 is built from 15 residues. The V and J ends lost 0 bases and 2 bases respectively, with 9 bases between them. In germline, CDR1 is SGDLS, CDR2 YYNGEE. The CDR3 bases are TGTGCCAGCAGCGTAGGACGGGAGACCTACAATGAGCAGTTCTTC. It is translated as CASSVGRETYNEQFF.

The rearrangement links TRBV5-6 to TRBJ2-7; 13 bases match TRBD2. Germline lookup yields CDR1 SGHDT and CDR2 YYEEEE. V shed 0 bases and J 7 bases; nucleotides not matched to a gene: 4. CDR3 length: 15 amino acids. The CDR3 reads CASSLATSGGQEQYF. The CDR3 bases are TGTGCCAGCAGCTTGGCGACTAGCGGGGGGCAAGAGCAGTACTTC. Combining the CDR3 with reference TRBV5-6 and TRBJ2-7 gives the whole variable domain DAGVTQSPTHLIKTRGQQVTLRCSPKSGHDTVSWYQQALGQGPQFIFQYYEEEERQRGNFPDRFSGHQFPNYSSELNVNALLLGDSALYLCASSLATSGGQEQYFGPGTRLTVT.

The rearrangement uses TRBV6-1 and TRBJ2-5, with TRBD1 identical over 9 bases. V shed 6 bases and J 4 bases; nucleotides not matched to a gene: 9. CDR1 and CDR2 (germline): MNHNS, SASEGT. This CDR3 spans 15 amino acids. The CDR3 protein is CASRAGTGSVETQYF. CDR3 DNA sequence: TGTGCCAGCAGGGCGGGGACAGGGTCCGTAGAGACCCAGTACTTC.

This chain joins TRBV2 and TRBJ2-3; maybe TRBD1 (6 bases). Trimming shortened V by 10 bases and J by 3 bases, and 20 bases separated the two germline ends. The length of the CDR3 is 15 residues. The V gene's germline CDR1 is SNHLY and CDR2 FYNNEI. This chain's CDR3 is CATDPGQRRTDTQYF. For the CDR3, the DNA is TGTGCCACGGATCCCGGACAGCGGAGAACAGATACGCAGTATTTT.

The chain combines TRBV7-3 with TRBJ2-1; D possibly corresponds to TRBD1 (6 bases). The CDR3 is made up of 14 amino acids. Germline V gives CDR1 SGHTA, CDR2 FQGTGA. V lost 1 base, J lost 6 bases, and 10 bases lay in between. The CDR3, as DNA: TGTGCCAGCAGCTTAAACAGGGCGGGCAATGAGCAGTTCTTC. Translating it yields CASSLNRAGNEQFF.

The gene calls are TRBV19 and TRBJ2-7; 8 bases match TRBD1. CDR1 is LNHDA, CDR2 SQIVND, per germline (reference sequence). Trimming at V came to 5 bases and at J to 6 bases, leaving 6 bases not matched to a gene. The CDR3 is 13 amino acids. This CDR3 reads CASSRTGLGEQYF. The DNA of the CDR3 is TGTGCCAGTAGTCGGACAGGGTTAGGCGAGCAGTACTTC.

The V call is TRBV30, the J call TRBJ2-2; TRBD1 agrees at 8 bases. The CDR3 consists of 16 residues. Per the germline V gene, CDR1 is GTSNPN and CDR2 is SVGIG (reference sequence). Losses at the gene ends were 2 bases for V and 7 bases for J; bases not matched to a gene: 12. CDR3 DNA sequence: TGTGCCTGGAGTCTGATCGGGACAGGCTTAAGCGGGGAGCTGTTTTTT. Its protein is CAWSLIGTGLSGELFF.

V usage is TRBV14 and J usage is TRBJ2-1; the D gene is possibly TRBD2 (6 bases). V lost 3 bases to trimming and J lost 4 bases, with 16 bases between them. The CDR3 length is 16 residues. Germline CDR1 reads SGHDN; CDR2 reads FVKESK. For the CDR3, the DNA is TGTGCCAGCAGCCAGCTGGGGGGTAGCGTATACAATGAGCAGTTCTTC. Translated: CASSQLGGSVYNEQFF.

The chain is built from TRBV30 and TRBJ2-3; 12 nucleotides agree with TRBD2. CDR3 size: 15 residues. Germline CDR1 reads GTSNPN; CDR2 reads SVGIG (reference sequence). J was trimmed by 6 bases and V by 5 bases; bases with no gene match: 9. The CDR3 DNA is TGTGCCTGGGGAGGACTAGCGGGAAGAGAGGATACGCAGTATTTT. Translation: CAWGGLAGREDTQYF.

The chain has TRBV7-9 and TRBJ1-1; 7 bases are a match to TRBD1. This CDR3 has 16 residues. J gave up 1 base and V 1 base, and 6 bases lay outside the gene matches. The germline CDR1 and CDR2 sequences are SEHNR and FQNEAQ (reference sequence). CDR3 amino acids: CASSLGGGRGNTEAFF. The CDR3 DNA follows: TGTGCCAGCAGCTTAGGAGGGGGCAGGGGGAACACTGAAGCTTTCTTT.

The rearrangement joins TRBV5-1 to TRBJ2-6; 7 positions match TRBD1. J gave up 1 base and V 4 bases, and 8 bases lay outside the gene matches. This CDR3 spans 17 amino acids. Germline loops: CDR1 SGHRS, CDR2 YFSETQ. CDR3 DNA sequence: TGCGCCAGCAGCACCGGACAGGTTCCATCTGGGGCCAACGTCCTGACTTTC. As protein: CASSTGQVPSGANVLTF.

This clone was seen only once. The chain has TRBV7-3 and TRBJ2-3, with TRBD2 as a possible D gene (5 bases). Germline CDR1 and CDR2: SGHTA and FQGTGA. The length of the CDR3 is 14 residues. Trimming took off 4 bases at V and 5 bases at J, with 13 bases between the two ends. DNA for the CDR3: TGTGCCAGCAGCTCCGGGATGTCAAAAGATACGCAGTATTTT. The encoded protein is CASSSGMSKDTQYF.

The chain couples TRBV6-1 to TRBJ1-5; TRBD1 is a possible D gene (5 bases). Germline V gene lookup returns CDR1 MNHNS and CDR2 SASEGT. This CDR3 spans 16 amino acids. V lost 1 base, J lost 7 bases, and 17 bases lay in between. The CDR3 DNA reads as TGTGCCAGCAGTGAAGGCCGACAGATTGTGGCCCAGCCCCAGCATTTT. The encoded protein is CASSEGRQIVAQPQHF.

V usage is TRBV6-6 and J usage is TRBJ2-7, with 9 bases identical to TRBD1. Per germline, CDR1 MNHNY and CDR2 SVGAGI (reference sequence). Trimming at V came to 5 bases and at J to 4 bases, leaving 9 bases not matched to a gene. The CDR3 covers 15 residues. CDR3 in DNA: TGTGCCAGCAGTCGAGCCCGGGACAGGGCTTACGAGCAGTACTTC. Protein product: CASSRARDRAYEQYF.

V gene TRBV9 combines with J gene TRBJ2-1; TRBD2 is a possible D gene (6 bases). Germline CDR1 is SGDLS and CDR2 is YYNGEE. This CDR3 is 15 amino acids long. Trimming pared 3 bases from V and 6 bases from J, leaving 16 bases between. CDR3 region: CASSGRERAGNEQFF. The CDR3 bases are TGTGCCAGCAGCGGACGGGAGCGGGCGGGCAATGAGCAGTTCTTC.

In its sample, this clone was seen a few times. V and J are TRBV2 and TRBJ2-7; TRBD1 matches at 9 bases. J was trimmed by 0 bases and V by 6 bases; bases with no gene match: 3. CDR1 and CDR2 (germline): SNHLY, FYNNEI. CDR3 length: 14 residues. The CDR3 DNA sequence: TGTGCCAGCAGGGGACAGGGTACCTCCTACGAGCAGTACTTC. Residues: CASRGQGTSYEQYF.